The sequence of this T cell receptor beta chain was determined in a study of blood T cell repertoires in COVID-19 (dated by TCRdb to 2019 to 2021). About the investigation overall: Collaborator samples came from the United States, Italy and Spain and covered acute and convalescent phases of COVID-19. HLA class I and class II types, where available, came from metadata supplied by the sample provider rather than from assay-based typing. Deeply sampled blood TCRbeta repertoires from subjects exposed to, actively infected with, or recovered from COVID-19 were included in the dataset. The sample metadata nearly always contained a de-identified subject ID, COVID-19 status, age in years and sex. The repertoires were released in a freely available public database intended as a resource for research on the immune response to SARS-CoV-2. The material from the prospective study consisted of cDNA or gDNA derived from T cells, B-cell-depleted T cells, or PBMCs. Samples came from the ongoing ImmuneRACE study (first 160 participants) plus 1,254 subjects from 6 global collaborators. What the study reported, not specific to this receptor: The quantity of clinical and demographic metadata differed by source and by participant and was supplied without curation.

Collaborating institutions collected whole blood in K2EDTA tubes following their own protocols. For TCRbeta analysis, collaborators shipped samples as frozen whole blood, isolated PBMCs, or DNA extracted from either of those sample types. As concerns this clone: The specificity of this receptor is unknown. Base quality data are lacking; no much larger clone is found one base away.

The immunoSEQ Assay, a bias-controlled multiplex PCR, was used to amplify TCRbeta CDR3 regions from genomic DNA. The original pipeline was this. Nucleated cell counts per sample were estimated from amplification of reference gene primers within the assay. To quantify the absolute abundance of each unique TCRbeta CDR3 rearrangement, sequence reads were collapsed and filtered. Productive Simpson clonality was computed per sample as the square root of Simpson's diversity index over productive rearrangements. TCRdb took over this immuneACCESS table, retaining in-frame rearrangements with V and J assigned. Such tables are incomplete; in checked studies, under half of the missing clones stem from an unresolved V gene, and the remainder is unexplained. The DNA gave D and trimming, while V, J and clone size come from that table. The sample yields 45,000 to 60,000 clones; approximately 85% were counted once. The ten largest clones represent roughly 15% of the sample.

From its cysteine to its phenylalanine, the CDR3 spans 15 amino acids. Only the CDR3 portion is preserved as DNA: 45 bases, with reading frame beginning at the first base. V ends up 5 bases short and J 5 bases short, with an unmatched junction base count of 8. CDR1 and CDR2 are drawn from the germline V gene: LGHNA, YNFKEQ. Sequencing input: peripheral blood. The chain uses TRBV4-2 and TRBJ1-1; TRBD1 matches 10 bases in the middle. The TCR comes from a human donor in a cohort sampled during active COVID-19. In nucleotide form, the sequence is TGTGCCAGCAGCGCTCCGGGACAGGGGAGGACTGAAGCTTTCTTT. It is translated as CASSAPGQGRTEAFF.